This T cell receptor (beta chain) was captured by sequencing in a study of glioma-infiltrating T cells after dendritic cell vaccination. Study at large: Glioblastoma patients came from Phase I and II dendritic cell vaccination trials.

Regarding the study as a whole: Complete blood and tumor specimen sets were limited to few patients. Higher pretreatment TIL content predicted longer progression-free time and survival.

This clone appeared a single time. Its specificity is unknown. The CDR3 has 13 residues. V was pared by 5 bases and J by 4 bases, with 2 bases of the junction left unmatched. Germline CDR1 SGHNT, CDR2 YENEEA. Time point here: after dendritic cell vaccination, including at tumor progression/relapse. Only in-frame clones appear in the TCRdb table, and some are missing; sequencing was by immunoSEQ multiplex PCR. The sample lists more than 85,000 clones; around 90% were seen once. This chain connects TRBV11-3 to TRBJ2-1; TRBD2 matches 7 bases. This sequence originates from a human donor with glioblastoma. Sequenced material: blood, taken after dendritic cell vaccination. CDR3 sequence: CASSRTSYNEQFF. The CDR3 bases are TGTGCCAGCAGCCGGACTAGTTACAATGAGCAGTTCTTC.